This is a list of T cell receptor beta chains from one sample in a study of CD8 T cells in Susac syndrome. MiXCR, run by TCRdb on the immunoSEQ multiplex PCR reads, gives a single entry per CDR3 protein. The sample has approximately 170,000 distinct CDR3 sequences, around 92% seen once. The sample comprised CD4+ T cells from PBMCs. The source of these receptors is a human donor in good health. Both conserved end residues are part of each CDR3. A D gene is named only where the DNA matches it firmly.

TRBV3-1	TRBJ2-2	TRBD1	TGTGCCAGCAGCGGATGGACAGGGGTATGGACCGGGGAGCTGTTTTTT	CASSGWTGVWTGELFF
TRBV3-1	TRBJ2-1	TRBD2	TGTGCCAGCAGCCAGATAGGGACTAGCGGGAGGGCCAGTCGGTTCTTC	CASSQIGTSGRASRFF
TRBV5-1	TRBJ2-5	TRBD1	TGCGCCAGCAGCTGGGGACAGGGGGCCGGGACCCAGTACTTC	CASSWGQGAGTQYF
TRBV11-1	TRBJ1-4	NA	TGTGCCAGCAGCGACTATCCGTCCGGGATTTCGGAAAAACTGTTTTTT	CASSDYPSGISEKLFF
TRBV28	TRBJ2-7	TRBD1	TGTGCCAGCACCTCCGGGACAGGGTTCTCCGAGCAGTACTTC	CASTSGTGFSEQYF
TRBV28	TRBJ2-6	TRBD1	TGTGCCAGCAGTTTAGTTCAGGGGGCGCGATCTGGGGCCAACGTCCTGACTTTC	CASSLVQGARSGANVLTF
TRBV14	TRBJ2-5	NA	TGTGCCAGCAGCCAAGCAACAGGGTTAAAAGAGACCCAGTACTTC	CASSQATGLKETQYF
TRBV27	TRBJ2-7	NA	TGTGCCAGCAGTTTAAAGGACCCCACCTACGAGCAGTACTTC	CASSLKDPTYEQYF
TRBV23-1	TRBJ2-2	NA	TGCGCCAGCAGTCAATCGCGGCAGGAGGAGGCCGGGGAGCTGTTTTTT	CASSQSRQEEAGELFF
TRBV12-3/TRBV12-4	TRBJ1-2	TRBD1	TGTGCCAGCAGGGACAGGGGGCTGAACTATGGCTACACCTTC	CASRDRGLNYGYTF
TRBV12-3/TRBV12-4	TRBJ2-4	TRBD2	TGTGCCAGCAACCGGGGGGGGGCGACCAAAAACATTCAGTACTTC	CASNRGGATKNIQYF
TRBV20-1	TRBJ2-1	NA	TGCAGTGCTAGAGATGCTTTGGGTGAATACAATGAGCAGTTCTTC	CSARDALGEYNEQFF
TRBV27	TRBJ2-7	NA	TGTGCCAGCAGTTTTAGAAGGTCCTACGAGCAGTACTTC	CASSFRRSYEQYF
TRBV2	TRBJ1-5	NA	TGTGCCAGCAGTGAAATGGGTTATGAGAATCAGCCCCAGCATTTT	CASSEMGYENQPQHF
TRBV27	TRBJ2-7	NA	TGTGCCAGCAGTTTAAAGTTAGAAAGCTCCTACGAGCAGTACTTC	CASSLKLESSYEQYF
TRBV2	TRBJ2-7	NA	TGTGCCAGCAGTGTTTACGAGCAGTACTTC	CASSVYEQYF
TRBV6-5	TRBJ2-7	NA	TGTGCCAGCAGTCCGGGCACAGCACGGGACGAGCAGTACTTC	CASSPGTARDEQYF